These 21 T cell receptor beta chains came from one sample sequenced in a study of T cells after yellow fever vaccination. A single record per CDR3 protein comes from TCRdb applying MiXCR to the 5' RACE reads. The sample has some 240,000 distinct CDR3 sequences; roughly 4.8% are singletons. The material was CD4+ T cells sorted from PBMCs, obtained on the day of the yellow fever booster vaccination. The receptors come from a man aged 18 to 29 who received the YFV17D yellow fever vaccine.

Only a few counts were recorded for this clonotype. The rearrangement joins TRBV29-1 to TRBJ1-1; D might be TRBD1 (5 bases). CDR1 is SQVTM, CDR2 ANQGSEA, per germline. Deletions cut 3 bases from V and 0 bases from J, with 17 bases between. The CDR3 runs 16 residues. The CDR3 nucleotides are TGCAGCGTTGAGGGGCAGGGAATCAAAATGAACACTGAAGCTTTCTTT. Translated, it gives CSVEGQGIKMNTEAFF. Filled out from reference TRBV29-1 and TRBJ1-1, the complete variable domain reads SAVISQKPSRDICQRGTSLTIQCQVDSQVTMMFWYRQQPGQSLTLIATANQGSEATYESGFVIDKFPISRPNLTFSTLTVSNMSPEDSSIYLCSVEGQGIKMNTEAFFGQGTRLTVV.

There are a few counts of this clonotype. The chain joins TRBV7-6 to TRBJ2-5; D is uncertain. V lost 8 bases to trimming and J lost 4 bases, with 17 bases between them. In germline, CDR1 is SGHVS, CDR2 FNYEAQ. CDR3 size: 14 residues. The CDR3 here is CASRRAAKSETQYF. The CDR3 DNA follows: TGTGCCAGCCGCCGGGCTGCCAAGTCAGAGACCCAGTACTTC.

This clonotype was observed a few times. The V call is TRBV6-5, the J call TRBJ2-1; 7 bases fit TRBD1. J lost 11 bases, V lost 0 bases, and 7 bases had no gene match. CDR1 is MNHEY and CDR2 is SVGAGI in the germline V gene. The CDR3 has 14 residues. The CDR3 region is CASSYSKGQQKQFF. For the CDR3, the DNA is TGTGCCAGCAGTTACTCGAAGGGACAGCAAAAGCAGTTCTTC.

This clonotype showed up just a few times. This may stem from a read error, because a much larger clone lies one nucleotide away. The chain recombines TRBV6-1 with TRBJ2-3; 11 positions agree with TRBD2. The CDR3 runs 14 residues. Germline V gene data show CDR1 as MNHNS and CDR2 as SASEGT. J gave up 4 bases and V 10 bases, and 7 bases lay outside the gene matches. CDR3 in amino acids: CATHSGGVADTQYF. Written as DNA, the CDR3 is TGTGCCACTCATAGCGGGGGGGTTGCAGATACGCAGTATTTT.

In its sample, this clonotype was seen a few times. The chain joins TRBV4-1 to TRBJ2-2, with 8 bases aligning to TRBD2. CDR1 is MGHRA, CDR2 YSYEKL, per germline. The V segment lost 8 bases and the J segment 4 bases; nucleotides outside the gene matches: 6. This CDR3 contains 14 residues. CDR3 loop: CASGRGAATGELFF. CDR3 in DNA: TGCGCCAGCGGGCGGGGGGCAGCCACCGGGGAGCTGTTTTTT.

This chain joins TRBV30 and TRBJ2-1; no reliable D call. CDR1 is GTSNPN, CDR2 SVGIG, per germline (reference sequence). V lost 1 base and J 2 bases, leaving 0 bases between the germline ends. The CDR3 length is 11 residues. DNA of the CDR3: TGTGCCTGGAGTGCCTACAATGAGCAGTTCTTC. The encoded protein is CAWSAYNEQFF.

A few counts support this clonotype. The chain carries TRBV20-1 and TRBJ2-7, with a weak D call TRBD1 (5 bases). V was trimmed by 5 bases and J by 0 bases, leaving 14 bases between them. The germline gives CDR1 DFQATT, CDR2 SNEGSKA (reference sequence). This CDR3 has 14 residues. The CDR3: CSAQQVTSSYEQYV. In DNA, the CDR3 is TGCAGTGCTCAACAGGTCACAAGCTCCTACGAGCAGTACGTC.

This clonotype was detected a few times. The chain carries TRBV2 and TRBJ1-1, with a possible D match to TRBD1 (5 bases). Per the germline V gene, CDR1 is SNHLY and CDR2 is FYNNEI. CDR3 length equals 14 residues. Trimming took 3 bases from V and 3 from J, leaving 11 bases between them. CDR3 protein: CASSDGAGDTEAFF. In nucleotides, the CDR3 is TGTGCCAGCAGTGACGGGGCAGGAGACACTGAAGCTTTCTTT.

This clonotype was found once. The V call is TRBV5-1, the J call TRBJ1-3; 7 nucleotides agree with TRBD1. The CDR3 loop spans 16 amino acids. CDR1 and CDR2 (germline): SGHRS, YFSETQ. With V trimmed by 4 bases and J by 2 bases, 9 bases remained unmatched. The CDR3 protein is CASSRAGQDAGNTIYF. In DNA, the CDR3 is TGCGCCAGCAGCAGGGCCGGACAGGACGCTGGAAACACCATATATTTT. The variable domain in full, completed from reference TRBV5-1 and TRBJ1-3, reads KAGVTQTPRYLIKTRGQQVTLSCSPISGHRSVSWYQQTPGQGLQFLFEYFSETQRNKGNFPGRFSGRQFSNSRSEMNVSTLELGDSALYLCASSRAGQDAGNTIYFGEGSWLTVV.

This clonotype has a count of ten or more. The CDR3 spells CASSEIWETQYF. The CDR3 region has the DNA TGCGCCAGCAGCGAAATTTGGGAGACCCAGTACTTC. This chain connects TRBV5-1 to TRBJ2-5; D unresolved. Germline V CDR1 and CDR2: SGHRS, YFSETQ. V shed 4 bases and J shed 5 bases, with 9 bases lying between them. This CDR3 region has 12 residues. The variable domain in full, with the rest retrieved from reference TRBV5-1 and TRBJ2-5, is KAGVTQTPRYLIKTRGQQVTLSCSPISGHRSVSWYQQTPGQGLQFLFEYFSETQRNKGNFPGRFSGRQFSNSRSEMNVSTLELGDSALYLCASSEIWETQYFGPGTRLLVL.

In regard to this clonotype: A much larger clone lies one base from this, so it may be a read error. The chain joins TRBV4-3 to TRBJ2-3; the match to TRBD2 covers 8 bases. This CDR3 spans 18 amino acids. Germline values: CDR1 LGHNA, CDR2 YSLEER. After removal of 0 bases from V and 2 bases from J, the junction contained 10 bases not matched to a gene. The CDR3 loop is CASSQDHQTSVFTDTQYF. The DNA of the CDR3 is TGCGCCAGCAGCCAAGATCATCAGACTAGCGTGTTCACAGATACGCAGTATTTT.

Many counts were recorded for this clonotype. The rearrangement links TRBV10-3 to TRBJ1-5; D possibly corresponds to TRBD1 (6 bases). The V and J ends lost 3 bases and 4 bases respectively, with 13 bases between them. Looked up from germline, CDR1 is ENHRY and CDR2 is SYGVKD. The CDR3 runs 15 residues. The CDR3 loop is CAISDGRGTNQPQHF. CDR3 in DNA: TGTGCCATCAGTGACGGCAGGGGTACGAATCAGCCCCAGCATTTT.

This clonotype has at least ten counts. The gene calls are TRBV6-6 and TRBJ2-7; no firm D call. V dropped 0 bases and J dropped 7 bases, with 4 bases sitting between them. The germline V gene has CDR1 MNHNY and CDR2 SVGAGI (reference sequence). CDR3 size: 11 residues. The CDR3 nucleotides are TGTGCCAGCAGTTACTCGTCAGAGCAGTACTTC. This encodes CASSYSSEQYF.

This clonotype was counted at least ten times. The chain is built from TRBV6-5 and TRBJ2-1; the match to TRBD1 covers 8 bases. Germline CDR1 is MNHEY and CDR2 is SVGAGI. The CDR3 loop spans 13 amino acids. V lost 4 bases and J lost 9; bases outside the gene matches: 5. Here the CDR3 DNA reads TGTGCCAGCAGTTTCACAGGGGGTGTTGAGCAGTTCTTC. It translates to CASSFTGGVEQFF.

The sample holds many counts of this clonotype. The J gene is TRBJ2-3, the V gene TRBV6-5; D may be TRBD1 or TRBD2 (5 bases each). The CDR3 totals 15 residues. V was shortened by 0 bases and J by 5 bases, with 12 bases between the two germline ends. Per germline, CDR1 MNHEY and CDR2 SVGAGI. In DNA form, the CDR3 reads TGTGCCAGCAGTTACTCGCGAGGGGATCTAGATACGCAGTATTTT. Its protein product is CASSYSRGDLDTQYF.

The table lists this clonotype with a few counts. This chain connects TRBV20-1 to TRBJ1-5; 10 bases align to TRBD1. V shed 5 bases, J shed 5 bases, and the junction held 3 bases outside the gene matches. Germline CDR1 DFQATT, CDR2 SNEGSKA (reference sequence). This CDR3 is built from 13 residues. CDR3 loop: CSASGTGDQPQHF. CDR3 nucleotide sequence: TGCAGTGCTTCCGGGACAGGGGATCAGCCCCAGCATTTT.

This clonotype was seen only a few times. The gene calls are TRBV9 and TRBJ2-5, with unresolved D. The CDR3 is made up of 14 amino acids. Trimming removed 0 bases from V and 4 bases from J, with 10 bases in between. CDR1 is SGDLS, CDR2 YYNGEE, per germline. CDR3 loop: CASSVGSTLETQYF. CDR3 DNA: TGTGCCAGCAGCGTAGGGTCGACGTTAGAGACCCAGTACTTC. Full variable domain (missing parts from reference TRBV9 and TRBJ2-5): DSGVTQTPKHLITATGQRVTLRCSPRSGDLSVYWYQQSLDQGLQFLIQYYNGEERAKGNILERFSAQQFPDLHSELNLSSLELGDSALYFCASSVGSTLETQYFGPGTRLLVL.

The chain couples TRBV5-1 to TRBJ2-1, with D perhaps TRBD1 (6 bases). Trimming took 4 bases from V and 2 from J, leaving 19 bases between them. Germline loops: CDR1 SGHRS, CDR2 YFSETQ. This CDR3 contains 17 residues. The CDR3 loop reads CASSVTGNTGTYNEQFF. CDR3 in DNA: TGCGCCAGCAGCGTCACAGGAAACACAGGGACCTACAATGAGCAGTTCTTC.

In its sample, this clonotype was seen a few times. The gene calls are TRBV2 and TRBJ1-5, with TRBD1 as a possible D gene (6 bases). Germline V gene sequence: CDR1 SNHLY, CDR2 FYNNEI. The V end was cut by 4 bases, the J end by 6 bases, with 10 bases between. This CDR3 region has 13 residues. The CDR3 region has the DNA TGTGCCAGCAGTGTTGGGGGCAGTCAGCCCCAGCATTTT. Protein: CASSVGGSQPQHF.

This clonotype was detected many times. The chain employs TRBV18 and TRBJ2-5; D may be TRBD2 (5 bases). Trimming pared 3 bases from V and 2 bases from J, leaving 13 bases between. Germline V gene sequence: CDR1 KGHSH, CDR2 LQKENI. This CDR3 contains 15 residues. In DNA, the CDR3 is TGTGCCAGCTCACCGACCGGGATGAGACAAGAGACCCAGTACTTC. Protein sequence: CASSPTGMRQETQYF. The full variable domain, rest sourced from reference TRBV18 and TRBJ2-5, is NAGVMQNPRHLVRRRGQEARLRCSPMKGHSHVYWYRQLPEEGLKFMVYLQKENIIDESGMPKERFSAEFPKEGPSILRIQQVVRGDSAAYFCASSPTGMRQETQYFGPGTRLLVL.

This clonotype was recorded many times. The rearrangement links TRBV29-1 to TRBJ2-3, with 9 positions matching TRBD2. The CDR3 has 13 amino acids. V gave up 3 bases and J gave up 4 bases; unmatched junction bases: 2. Germline CDR1 SQVTM, CDR2 ANQGSEA. The CDR3 loop is CSVEGLAADTQYF. CDR3 nucleotide sequence: TGCAGCGTTGAGGGACTAGCTGCAGATACGCAGTATTTT.